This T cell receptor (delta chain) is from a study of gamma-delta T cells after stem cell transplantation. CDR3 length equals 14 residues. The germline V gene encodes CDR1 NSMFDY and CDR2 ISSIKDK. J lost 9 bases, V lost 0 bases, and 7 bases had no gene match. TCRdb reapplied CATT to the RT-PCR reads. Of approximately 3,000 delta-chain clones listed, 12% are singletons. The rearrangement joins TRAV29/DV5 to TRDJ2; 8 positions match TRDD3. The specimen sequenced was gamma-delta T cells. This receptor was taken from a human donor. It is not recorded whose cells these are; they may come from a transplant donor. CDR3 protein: CAASAGDSRSQLFF. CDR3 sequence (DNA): TGTGCAGCAAGCGCGGGGGATAGTCGGTCACAACTCTTCTTT.